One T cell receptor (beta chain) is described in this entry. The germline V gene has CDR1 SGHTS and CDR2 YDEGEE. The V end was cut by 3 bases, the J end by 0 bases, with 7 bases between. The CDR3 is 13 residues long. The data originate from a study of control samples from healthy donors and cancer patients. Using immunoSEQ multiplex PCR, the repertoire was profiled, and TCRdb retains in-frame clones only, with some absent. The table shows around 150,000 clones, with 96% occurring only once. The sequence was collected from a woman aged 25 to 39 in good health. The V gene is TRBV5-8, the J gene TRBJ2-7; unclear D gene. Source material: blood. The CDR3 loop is CASSSDGSYEQYF. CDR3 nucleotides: TGTGCCAGCAGCTCTGACGGCTCCTACGAGCAGTACTTC.